These T cell receptor beta chains were read from a single sample in a study of blood T cell repertoires in COVID-19. The assay was immunoSEQ multiplex PCR, and TCRdb's table has in-frame clones only and misses some. This repertoire shows some 370,000 clones, nearly 90% found once; its top ten account for approximately 6.2%. Sequenced sample: peripheral blood. The source is a young man with active or convalescent COVID-19. CDR3s include the opening cysteine and the closing phenylalanine or tryptophan. Fields, in order: J gene, clone size, D gene, V gene, CDR3 protein, CDR3 DNA. D genes are given only for firm matches. Clone size is not always given. Where it is, it says once, few, many or a class for expanded clones.

TRBJ1-1 few TRBD1 TRBV6-1 CASSDRGGQSAFF TGTGCCAGCAGTGACCGAGGGGGACAGTCGGCTTTCTTT
TRBJ2-7 . . TRBV11-2 CASSSGPYEQYF TGTGCCAGCAGTTCAGGGCCCTACGAGCAGTACTTC
TRBJ2-1 once . TRBV21-1 CASSNEKAGGKGEQFF TGTGCCAGCAGCAACGAAAAGGCGGGCGGGAAAGGTGAGCAGTTCTTC
TRBJ2-3 . TRBD1 TRBV4-1 CASSQGPAGGITDTQYF TGCGCCAGCAGCCAAGGTCCAGCAGGGGGAATCACAGATACGCAGTATTTT
TRBJ2-5 . TRBD1 TRBV18 CASSQTDRRETQYF TGTGCCAGCTCACAAACGGACAGGCGAGAGACCCAGTACTTC
TRBJ1-1 . . TRBV5-1 CASSLPSGLNTEAFF TGCGCCAGCAGCTTGCCGAGCGGCCTGAACACTGAAGCTTTCTTT
TRBJ2-2 . . TRBV18 CASSPLNRVDTGELFF TGTGCCAGCTCACCACTAAACAGGGTGGACACCGGGGAGCTGTTTTTT
TRBJ1-5 . . TRBV7-8 CASSSHRDNQPQHF TGTGCCAGCAGCTCCCACAGGGACAATCAGCCCCAGCATTTT
TRBJ2-2 . TRBD2 TRBV12-5 CASGSLTRGGSGRTGELFF TGTGCTAGTGGTTCACTCACTAGAGGGGGTAGCGGGAGGACCGGGGAGCTGTTTTTT
TRBJ1-2 . . TRBV6-2/TRBV6-3 CASSYTYNAGYGYTF TGTGCCAGCAGTTACACCTATAATGCGGGCTATGGCTACACCTTC